What follows is one T cell receptor beta chain and its context. The target antigen is unknown. Germline assignment: CDR1 LGHNA and CDR2 YSLEER. There are 16 residues in the CDR3. V dropped 0 bases and J dropped 7; count of bases not matched to a gene: 7. Investigators reverse transcribed all isolated RNA, so they sequenced expressed TCRB transcripts. Here immunoSEQ multiplex PCR was the method, and the copy in TCRdb shows in-frame clones only, minus some. The repertoire has over 600,000 clones, 9.5% to 15% of them found once; the top ten carry more than 0.095%. CD45RO/CCR7/CD25/CD127/CD95/CD27 staining was used to isolate CD4+ naive, central memory, regulatory and stem cell-like memory cells by sorting. This sample was included in a study of beta chain features in type 1 diabetes. Study-level background: In age, gender and cell yields, patients were similar to healthy donors.

Notes on the study in general: Compared to healthy donors, patients appeared to have naive, central memory and Treg TCRB repertoires that were more alike. Shorter templates might be favored by PCR, equally in patients and controls. Patients with Type 1 diabetes showed moderately but significantly shorter TCRB CDR3s in all four CD4+ subsets.

This sequence originates from a man aged 25-40 years with type 1 diabetes. The chain recombines TRBV4-3 with TRBJ1-4; 8 nucleotides line up with TRBD1. Material for sequencing was naive CD4+ T cells from blood. CDR3 DNA: TGCGCCAGCAGCCAAGAACGGTCAGGGGGCTTTGAAAAACTGTTTTTT. Protein: CASSQERSGGFEKLFF.